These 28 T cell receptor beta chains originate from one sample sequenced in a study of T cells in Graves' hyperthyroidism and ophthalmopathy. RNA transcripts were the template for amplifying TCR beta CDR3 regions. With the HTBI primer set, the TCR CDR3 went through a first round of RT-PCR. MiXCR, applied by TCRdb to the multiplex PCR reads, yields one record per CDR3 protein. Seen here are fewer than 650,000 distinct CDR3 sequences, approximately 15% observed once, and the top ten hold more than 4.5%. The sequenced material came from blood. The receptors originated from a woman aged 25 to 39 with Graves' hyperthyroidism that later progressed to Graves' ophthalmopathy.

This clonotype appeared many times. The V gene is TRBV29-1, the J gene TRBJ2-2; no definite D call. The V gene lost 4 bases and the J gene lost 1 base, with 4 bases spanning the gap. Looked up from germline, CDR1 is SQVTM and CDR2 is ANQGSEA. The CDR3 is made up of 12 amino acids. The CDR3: CSVVGNTGELFF. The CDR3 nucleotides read TGCAGCGTTGTGGGGAACACCGGGGAGCTGTTTTTT.

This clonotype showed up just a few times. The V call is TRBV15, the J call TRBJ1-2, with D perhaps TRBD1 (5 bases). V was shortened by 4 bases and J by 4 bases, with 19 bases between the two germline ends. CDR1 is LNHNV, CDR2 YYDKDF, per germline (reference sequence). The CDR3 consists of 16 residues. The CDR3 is CATSKLGDPGGYGYTF. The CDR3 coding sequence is TGTGCCACCAGCAAGCTAGGAGACCCGGGGGGCTATGGCTACACCTTC.

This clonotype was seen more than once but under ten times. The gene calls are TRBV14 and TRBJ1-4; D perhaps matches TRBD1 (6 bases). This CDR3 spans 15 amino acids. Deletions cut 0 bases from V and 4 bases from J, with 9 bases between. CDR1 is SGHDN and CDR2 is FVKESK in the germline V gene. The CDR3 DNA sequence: TGTGCCAGCAGCCAAGATCCAGGGGATAATGAAAAACTGTTTTTT. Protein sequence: CASSQDPGDNEKLFF.

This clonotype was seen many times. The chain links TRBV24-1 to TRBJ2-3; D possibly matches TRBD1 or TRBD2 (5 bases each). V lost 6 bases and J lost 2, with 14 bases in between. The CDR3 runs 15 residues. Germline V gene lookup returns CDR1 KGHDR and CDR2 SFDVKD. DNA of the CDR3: TGTGCCACCAGTCCCGGGACGGGTCTCACAGATACGCAGTATTTT. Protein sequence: CATSPGTGLTDTQYF.

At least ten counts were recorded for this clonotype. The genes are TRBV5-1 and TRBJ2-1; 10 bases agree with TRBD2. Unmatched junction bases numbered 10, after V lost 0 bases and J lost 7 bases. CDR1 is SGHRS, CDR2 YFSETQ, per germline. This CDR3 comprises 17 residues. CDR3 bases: TGCGCCAGCAGCTTGGTTCCAGCGGGAGGGCCAGGGAATGAGCAGTTCTTC. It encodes CASSLVPAGGPGNEQFF. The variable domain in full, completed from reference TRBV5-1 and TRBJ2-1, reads KAGVTQTPRYLIKTRGQQVTLSCSPISGHRSVSWYQQTPGQGLQFLFEYFSETQRNKGNFPGRFSGRQFSNSRSEMNVSTLELGDSALYLCASSLVPAGGPGNEQFFGPGTRLTVL.

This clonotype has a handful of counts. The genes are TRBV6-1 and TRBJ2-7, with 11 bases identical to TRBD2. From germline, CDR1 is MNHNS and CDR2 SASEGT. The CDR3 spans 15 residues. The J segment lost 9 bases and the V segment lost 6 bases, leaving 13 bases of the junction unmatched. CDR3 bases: TGTGCCAGCAGACTCACCCTCACTAGCGGGAGAAGGCAGTACTTC. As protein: CASRLTLTSGRRQYF.

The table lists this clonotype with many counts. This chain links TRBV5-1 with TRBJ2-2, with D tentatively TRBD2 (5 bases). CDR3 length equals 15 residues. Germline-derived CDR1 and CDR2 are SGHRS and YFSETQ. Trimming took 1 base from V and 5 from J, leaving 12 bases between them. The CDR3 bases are TGCGCCAGCAGCTTGCTCGGGGTAGAAACCGGGGAGCTGTTTTTT. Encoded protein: CASSLLGVETGELFF. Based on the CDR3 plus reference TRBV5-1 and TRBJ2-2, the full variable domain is KAGVTQTPRYLIKTRGQQVTLSCSPISGHRSVSWYQQTPGQGLQFLFEYFSETQRNKGNFPGRFSGRQFSNSRSEMNVSTLELGDSALYLCASSLLGVETGELFFGEGSRLTVL.

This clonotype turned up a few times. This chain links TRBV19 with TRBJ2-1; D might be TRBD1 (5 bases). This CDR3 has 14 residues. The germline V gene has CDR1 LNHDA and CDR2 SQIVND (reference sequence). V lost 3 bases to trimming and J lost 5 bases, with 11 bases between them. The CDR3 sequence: CASSIQGLNNEQFF. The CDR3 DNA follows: TGTGCCAGTAGTATCCAGGGCTTGAACAATGAGCAGTTCTTC.

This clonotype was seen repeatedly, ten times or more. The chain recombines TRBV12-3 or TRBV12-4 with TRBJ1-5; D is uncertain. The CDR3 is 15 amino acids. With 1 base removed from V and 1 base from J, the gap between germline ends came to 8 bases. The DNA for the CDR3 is TGTGCCAGCAGTTTAGAGACTGGAAGCAATCAGCCCCAGCATTTT. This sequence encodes CASSLETGSNQPQHF.

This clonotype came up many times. This CDR3 reads CSVVQGLDQPQHF. CDR3 in DNA: TGCAGCGTCGTACAGGGATTGGATCAGCCCCAGCATTTT. This sequence joins TRBV29-1 and TRBJ1-5; D is perhaps TRBD1 (6 bases). The CDR3 sequence is 13 residues long. Germline lookup yields CDR1 SQVTM and CDR2 ANQGSEA. Trimming removed 6 bases from V and 5 bases from J, with 14 bases in between.

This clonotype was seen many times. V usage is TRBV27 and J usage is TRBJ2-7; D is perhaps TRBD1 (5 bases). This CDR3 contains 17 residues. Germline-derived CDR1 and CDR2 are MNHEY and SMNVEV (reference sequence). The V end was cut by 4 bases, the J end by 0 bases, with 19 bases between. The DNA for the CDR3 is TGTGCCAGCAGTTCAAAGCTCGCTGGGGCGGTCTCCTACGAGCAGTACTTC. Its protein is CASSSKLAGAVSYEQYF.

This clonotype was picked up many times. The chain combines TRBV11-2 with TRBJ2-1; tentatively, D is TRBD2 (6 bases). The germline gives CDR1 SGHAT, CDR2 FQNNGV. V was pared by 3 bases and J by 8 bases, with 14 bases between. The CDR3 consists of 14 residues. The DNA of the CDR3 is TGTGCCAGCAGCTTGAGACTAGGTAGTGATGAGCAGTTCTTC. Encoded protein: CASSLRLGSDEQFF.

This CDR3 is CASTTAGQGAAKNIQYF. CDR3 nucleotide sequence: TGTGCCAGCACCACGGCGGGGCAGGGAGCAGCCAAAAACATTCAGTACTTC. This chain links TRBV28 with TRBJ2-4; TRBD2 might be the D (6 bases). The CDR3 sequence is 17 residues long. V shed 7 bases and J shed 0 bases, with 19 bases lying between them. Germline assignment: CDR1 MDHEN and CDR2 SYDVKM.

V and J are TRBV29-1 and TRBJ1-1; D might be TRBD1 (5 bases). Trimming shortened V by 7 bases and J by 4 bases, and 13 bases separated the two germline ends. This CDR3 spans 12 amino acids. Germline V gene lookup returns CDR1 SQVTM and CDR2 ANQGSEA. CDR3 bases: TGCAGCGCCGGCACCGGGGCCACTGAAGCTTTCTTT. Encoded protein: CSAGTGATEAFF.

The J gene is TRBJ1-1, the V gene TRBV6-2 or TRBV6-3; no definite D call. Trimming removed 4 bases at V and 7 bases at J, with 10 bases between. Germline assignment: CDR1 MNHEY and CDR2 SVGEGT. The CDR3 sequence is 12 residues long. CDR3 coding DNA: TGTGCCAGCAGTTCCGGTTGGGGTGAAGCTTTCTTT. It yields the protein CASSSGWGEAFF.

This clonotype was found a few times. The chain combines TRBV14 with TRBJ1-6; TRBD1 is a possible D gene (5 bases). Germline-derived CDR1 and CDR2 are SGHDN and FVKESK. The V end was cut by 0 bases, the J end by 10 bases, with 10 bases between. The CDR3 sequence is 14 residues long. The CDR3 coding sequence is TGTGCCAGCAGCCAAGAGCTACGGGGGTCACCCCTCCACTTT. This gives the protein CASSQELRGSPLHF. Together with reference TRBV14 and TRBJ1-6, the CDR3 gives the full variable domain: EAGVTQFPSHSVIEKGQTVTLRCDPISGHDNLYWYRRVMGKEIKFLLHFVKESKQDESGMPNNRFLAERTGGTYSTLKVQPAELEDSGVYFCASSQELRGSPLHFGNGTRLTVT.

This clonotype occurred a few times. The CDR3 loop is CASSIPGVFYNEQFF. CDR3 sequence (DNA): TGTGCCAGTAGTATCCCAGGGGTGTTCTACAATGAGCAGTTCTTC. The V gene is TRBV19, the J gene TRBJ2-1; the D gene is possibly TRBD1 (6 bases). The germline V gene has CDR1 LNHDA and CDR2 SQIVND (reference sequence). V gave up 3 bases and J gave up 3 bases, with 12 bases separating them. CDR3 length: 15 amino acids. Using reference TRBV19 and TRBJ2-1 for the parts outside the CDR3, the full variable domain is DGGITQSPKYLFRKEGQNVTLSCEQNLNHDAMYWYRQDPGQGLRLIYYSQIVNDFQKGDIAEGYSVSREKKESFPLTVTSAQKNPTAFYLCASSIPGVFYNEQFFGPGTRLTVL.

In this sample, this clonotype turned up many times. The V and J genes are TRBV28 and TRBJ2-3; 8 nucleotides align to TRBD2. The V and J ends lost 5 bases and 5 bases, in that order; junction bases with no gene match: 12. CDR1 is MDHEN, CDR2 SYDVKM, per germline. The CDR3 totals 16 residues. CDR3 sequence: CASSPPQAGVKDTQYF. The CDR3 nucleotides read TGTGCCAGCAGTCCCCCCCAAGCGGGAGTAAAAGATACGCAGTATTTT.

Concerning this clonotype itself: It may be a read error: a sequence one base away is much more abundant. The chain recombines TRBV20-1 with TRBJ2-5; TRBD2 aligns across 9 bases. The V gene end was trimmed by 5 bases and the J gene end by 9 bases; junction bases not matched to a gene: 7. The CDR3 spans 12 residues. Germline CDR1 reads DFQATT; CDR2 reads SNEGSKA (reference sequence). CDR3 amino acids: CSAVSGSEAQYF. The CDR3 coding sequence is TGCAGTGCTGTTAGCGGGAGCGAGGCCCAGTACTTC.

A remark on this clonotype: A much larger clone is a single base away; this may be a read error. The chain's CDR3 is CAWSSAAISYEHYF. CDR3 DNA sequence: TGTGCCTGGAGCTCCGCGGCGATCTCCTACGAGCATTACTTC. The V gene is TRBV30, the J gene TRBJ2-7; unclear D gene. Germline CDR1 and CDR2: GTSNPN and SVGIG (reference sequence). The CDR3 runs to 14 residues.

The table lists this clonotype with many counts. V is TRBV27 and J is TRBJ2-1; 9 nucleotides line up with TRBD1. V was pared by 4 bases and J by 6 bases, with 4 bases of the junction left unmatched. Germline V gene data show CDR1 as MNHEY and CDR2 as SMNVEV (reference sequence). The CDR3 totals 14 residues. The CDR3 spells CASSYRGRGNEQFF. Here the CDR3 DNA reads TGTGCCAGCAGTTACAGGGGGCGAGGCAATGAGCAGTTCTTC.

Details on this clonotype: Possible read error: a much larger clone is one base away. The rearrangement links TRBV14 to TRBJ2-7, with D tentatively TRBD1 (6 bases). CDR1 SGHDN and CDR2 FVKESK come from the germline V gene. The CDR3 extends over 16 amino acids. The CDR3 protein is CASGQWTDSSSYEQYF. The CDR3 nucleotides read TGTGCCAGCGGCCAATGGACAGACTCGAGCTCCTACGAGCAGTACTTC.

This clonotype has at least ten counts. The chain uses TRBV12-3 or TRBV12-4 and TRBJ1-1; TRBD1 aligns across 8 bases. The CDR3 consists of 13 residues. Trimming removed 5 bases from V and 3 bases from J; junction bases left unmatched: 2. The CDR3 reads CASSLRGHTEAFF. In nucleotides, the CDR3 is TGTGCCAGCAGTCTCAGGGGGCACACTGAAGCTTTCTTT.

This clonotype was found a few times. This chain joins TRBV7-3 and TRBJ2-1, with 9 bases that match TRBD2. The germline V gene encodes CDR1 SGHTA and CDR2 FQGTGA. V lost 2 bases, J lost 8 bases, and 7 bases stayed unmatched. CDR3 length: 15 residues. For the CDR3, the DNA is TGTGCCAGCAGCTTACTGGCGGGAGGGGTAGATGAGCAGTTCTTC. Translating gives CASSLLAGGVDEQFF.

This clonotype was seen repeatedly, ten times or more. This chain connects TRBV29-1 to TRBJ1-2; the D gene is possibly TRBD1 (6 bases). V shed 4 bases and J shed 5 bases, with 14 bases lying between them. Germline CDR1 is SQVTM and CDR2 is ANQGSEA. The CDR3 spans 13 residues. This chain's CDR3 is CSVVAGHQYGYTF. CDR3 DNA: TGCAGCGTTGTTGCGGGACACCAATATGGCTACACCTTC.

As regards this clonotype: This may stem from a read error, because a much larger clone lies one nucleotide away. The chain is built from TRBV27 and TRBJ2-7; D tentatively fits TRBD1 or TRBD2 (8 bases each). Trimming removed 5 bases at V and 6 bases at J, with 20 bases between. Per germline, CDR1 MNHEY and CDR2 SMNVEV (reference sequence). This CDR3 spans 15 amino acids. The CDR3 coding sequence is TGTGCCAGCAGTGAGTCGGGGGGGACAGGAGGCGAGCAGTACTTC. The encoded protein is CASSESGGTGGEQYF.

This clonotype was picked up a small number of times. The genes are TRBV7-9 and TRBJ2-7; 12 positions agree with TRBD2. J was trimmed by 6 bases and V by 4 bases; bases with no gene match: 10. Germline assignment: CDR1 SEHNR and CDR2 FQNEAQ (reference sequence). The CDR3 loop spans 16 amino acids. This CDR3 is CASSSTSGSSTSEQYF. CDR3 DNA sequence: TGTGCCAGCAGCTCGACTAGCGGGAGTAGTACGAGCGAGCAGTACTTC.

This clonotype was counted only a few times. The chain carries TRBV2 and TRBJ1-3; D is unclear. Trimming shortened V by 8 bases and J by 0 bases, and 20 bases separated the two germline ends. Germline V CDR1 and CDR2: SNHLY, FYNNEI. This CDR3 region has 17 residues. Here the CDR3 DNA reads TGTGCCAGCTCACCCTTAGCGGCCGACGTCTCTGGAAACACCATATATTTT. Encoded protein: CASSPLAADVSGNTIYF.